The present TCR beta chain was sequenced within a study of blood T cell repertoires in COVID-19. Study summary: COVID-19 samples from acute and convalescent phases originated in the United States, Italy and Spain.

As processed by the authors: Estimates of nucleated cell counts were drawn from the amplification of reference gene primers. Generated by immunoSEQ multiplex PCR, the TCRdb table keeps only in-frame clones and is missing some. V and J calls and clone size are those listed in that table; D and trimming were worked out from the DNA. The sample has 120,000 to 150,000 clones; around nine tenths are singletons. Germline V gene data show CDR1 as MNHEY and CDR2 as SMNVEV (reference sequence). The CDR3 covers 16 residues. Unmatched junction bases numbered 13, after V lost 5 bases and J lost 10 bases. The TCR comes from a woman aged 45-59 years with active or convalescent COVID-19. The gene calls are TRBV27 and TRBJ2-1; 11 positions agree with TRBD2. Material: peripheral blood. DNA of the CDR3: TGTGCCAGCAGTCTGTTTTTAGCGGGAGGGGGGAACGAGCAGTTCTTC. It specifies CASSLFLAGGGNEQFF.